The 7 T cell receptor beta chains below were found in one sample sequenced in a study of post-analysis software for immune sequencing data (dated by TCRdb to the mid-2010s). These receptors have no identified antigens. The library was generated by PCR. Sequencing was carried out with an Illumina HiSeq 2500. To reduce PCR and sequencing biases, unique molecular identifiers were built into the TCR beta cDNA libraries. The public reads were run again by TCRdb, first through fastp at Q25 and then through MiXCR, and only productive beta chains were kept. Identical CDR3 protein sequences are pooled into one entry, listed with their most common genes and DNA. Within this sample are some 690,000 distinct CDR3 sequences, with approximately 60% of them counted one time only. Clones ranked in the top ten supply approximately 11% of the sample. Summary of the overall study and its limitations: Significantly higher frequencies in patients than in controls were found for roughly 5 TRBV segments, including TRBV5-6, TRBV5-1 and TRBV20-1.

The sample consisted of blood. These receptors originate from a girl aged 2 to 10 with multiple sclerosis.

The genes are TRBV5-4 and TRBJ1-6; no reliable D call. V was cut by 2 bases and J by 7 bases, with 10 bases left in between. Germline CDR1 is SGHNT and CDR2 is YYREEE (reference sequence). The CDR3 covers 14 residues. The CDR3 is CASSLKTDNSPLHF. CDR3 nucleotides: TGTGCCAGCAGCTTAAAGACCGACAATTCACCCCTCCACTTT.

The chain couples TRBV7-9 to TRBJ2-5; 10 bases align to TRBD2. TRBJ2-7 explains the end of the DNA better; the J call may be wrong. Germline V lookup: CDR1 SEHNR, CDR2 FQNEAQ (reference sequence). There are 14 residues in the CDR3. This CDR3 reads CASSPPGTSVEQYF. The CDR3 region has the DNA TGTGCCAGCAGCCCCCCCGGGACTAGCGTCGAGCAGTACTTC.

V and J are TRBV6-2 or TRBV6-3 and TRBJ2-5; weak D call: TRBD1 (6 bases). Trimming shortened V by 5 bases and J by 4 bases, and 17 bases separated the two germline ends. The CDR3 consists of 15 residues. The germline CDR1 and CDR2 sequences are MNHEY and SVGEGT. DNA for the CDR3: TGTGCCAGCAGTCACGGGACAACCTCCCGAGAGACCCAGTACTTC. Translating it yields CASSHGTTSRETQYF.

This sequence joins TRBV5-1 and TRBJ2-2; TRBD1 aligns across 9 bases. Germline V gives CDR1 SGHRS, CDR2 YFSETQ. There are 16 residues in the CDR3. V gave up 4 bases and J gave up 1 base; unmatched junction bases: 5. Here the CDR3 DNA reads TGCGCCAGCAGCCAAACGGGACAGGGGAACACCGGGGAGCTGTTTTTT. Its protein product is CASSQTGQGNTGELFF.

The CDR3 is CSARLSTDTQYF. CDR3 nucleotide sequence: TGCAGTGCCCGGCTGAGCACAGATACGCAGTATTTT. The V and J genes are TRBV20-1 and TRBJ2-3; no definite D call. CDR3 length: 12 residues. Trimming stripped 6 bases from V and 0 bases from J, with 7 bases between. The germline V gene has CDR1 DFQATT and CDR2 SNEGSKA (reference sequence).

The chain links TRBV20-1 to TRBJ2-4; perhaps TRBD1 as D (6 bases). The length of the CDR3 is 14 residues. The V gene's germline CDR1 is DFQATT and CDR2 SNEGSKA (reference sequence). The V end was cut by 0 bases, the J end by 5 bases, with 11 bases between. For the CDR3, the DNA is TGCAGTGCTAGAGATCCAGGGGTAGAAAACATTCAGTACTTC. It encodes CSARDPGVENIQYF.

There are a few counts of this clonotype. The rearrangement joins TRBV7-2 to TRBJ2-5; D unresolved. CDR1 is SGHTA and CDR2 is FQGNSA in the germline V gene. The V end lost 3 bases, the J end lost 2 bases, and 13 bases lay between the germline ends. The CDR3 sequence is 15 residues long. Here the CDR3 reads CASSFVDLAQETQYF. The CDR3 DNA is TGTGCCAGCAGCTTCGTCGACTTGGCTCAAGAGACCCAGTACTTC. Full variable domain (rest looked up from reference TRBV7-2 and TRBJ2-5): GAGVSQSPSNKVTEKGKDVELRCDPISGHTALYWYRQSLGQGLEFLIYFQGNSAPDKSGLPSDRFSAERTGGSVSTLTIQRTQQEDSAVYLCASSFVDLAQETQYFGPGTRLLVL.